The T cell receptor beta chain under discussion was sequenced for a study of breast tumors, draining lymph nodes, adjacent tissues (dated by TCRdb to the mid-2010s). For the wider study: TCR beta repertoires were compared across tumor, adjacent nontumor tissue and axillary lymph nodes obtained from breast cancer patients. In human breast cancer, the study set out to evaluate how tumor, surrounding tissue and draining lymph node repertoires relate to one another and whether T cells may move between these sites.

Findings and caveats that apply to the study as a whole: T-cell repertoire diversity in tumors was found to be lower than in lymph nodes but higher than in nontumor tissue, and preferential V and J gene usage was observed. The conclusion that tumor T cells originate in lymph nodes was framed as consistent with a hypothesis rather than directly demonstrated. The data were considered consistent with most tumor T cells being derived from the lymph node and subsequently expanding within tumor tissue. Tumor and nontumor tissue repertoires were found to be significantly more similar in luminal-like than in basal-like breast cancer.

In the case of this clonotype: Its cognate antigen has yet to be identified. No clone much larger than this one lies a single base away; base qualities are absent.

The reads were generated on an Illumina HiSeq 2000. TCR beta chain libraries were generated by multiplex PCR amplification. The amplified TCR beta chain products were analyzed by high-throughput sequencing. The public reads were run again by TCRdb, first through fastp at Q25 and then through MiXCR, and only productive beta chains were kept. Each record represents a unique CDR3 protein, reported with the most common genes and DNA among its rows. This sample gives around 190,000 distinct CDR3 sequences in total; around a third of them show up just once. The ten biggest clones cover about 4% of the sample. Lymph node samples were obtained from the axillary draining lymph nodes of breast cancer patients. The junction shows trimming of 3 bases on V and 7 bases on J, plus 15 bases between the germline ends. There are 14 amino acids in the CDR3, from cysteine to phenylalanine inclusive. CDR3 DNA only is kept here, 42 bases in frame from base 1. CDR1 and CDR2, per the germline V gene, are KGHSH and LQKENI.

The sequencing sample was made of axillary lymph node tissue. This clonotype was obtained from a female donor with breast cancer. Some clones in this sample may be carry-over from other donors' samples. The rearrangement combines TRBV18 with TRBJ1-2; matching of 5 bases hints at TRBD1 as the D gene. The sequenced DNA is TGTGCCAGCTCACCGTCCGGGACCTTTGGTGGCTACACCTTC. The resulting protein is CASSPSGTFGGYTF.